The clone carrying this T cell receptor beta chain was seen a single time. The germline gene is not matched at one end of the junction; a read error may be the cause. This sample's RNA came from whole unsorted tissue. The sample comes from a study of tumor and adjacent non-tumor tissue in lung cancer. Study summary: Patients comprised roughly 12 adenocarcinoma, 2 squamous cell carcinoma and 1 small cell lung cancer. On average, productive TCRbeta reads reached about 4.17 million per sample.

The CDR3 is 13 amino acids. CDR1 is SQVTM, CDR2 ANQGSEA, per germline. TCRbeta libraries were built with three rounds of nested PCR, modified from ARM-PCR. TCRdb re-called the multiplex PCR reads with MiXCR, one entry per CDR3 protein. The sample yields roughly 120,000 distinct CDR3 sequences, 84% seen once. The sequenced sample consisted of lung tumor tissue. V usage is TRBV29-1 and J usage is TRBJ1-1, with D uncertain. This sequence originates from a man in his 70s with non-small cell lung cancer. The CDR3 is CSVVGQGYTEAFF. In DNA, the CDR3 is TGTAGCGTTGTCGGGCAAGGGTACACTGAAGCTTTCTTT. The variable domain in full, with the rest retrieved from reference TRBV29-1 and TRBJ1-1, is SAVISQKPSRDICQRGTSLTIQCQVDSQVTMMFWYRQQPGQSLTLIATANQGSEATYESGFVIDKFPISRPNLTFSTLTVSNMSPEDSSIYLCSVVGQGYTEAFFGQGTRLTVV.